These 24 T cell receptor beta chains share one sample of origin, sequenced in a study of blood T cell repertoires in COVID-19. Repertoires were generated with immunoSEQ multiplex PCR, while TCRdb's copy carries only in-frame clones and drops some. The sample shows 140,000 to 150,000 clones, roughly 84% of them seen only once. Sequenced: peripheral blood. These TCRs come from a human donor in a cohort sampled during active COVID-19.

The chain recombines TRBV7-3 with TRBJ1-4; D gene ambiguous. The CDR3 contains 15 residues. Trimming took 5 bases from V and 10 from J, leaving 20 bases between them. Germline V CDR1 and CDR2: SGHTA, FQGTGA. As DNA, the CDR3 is TGTGCCAGCAGCCTCACCGGGGATTCCGAGGGAAAACTGTTTTTT. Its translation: CASSLTGDSEGKLFF.

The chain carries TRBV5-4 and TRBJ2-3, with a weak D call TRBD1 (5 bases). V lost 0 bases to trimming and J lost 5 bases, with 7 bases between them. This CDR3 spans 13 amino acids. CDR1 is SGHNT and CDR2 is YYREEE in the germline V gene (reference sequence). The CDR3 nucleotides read TGTGCCAGCAGCTTGGACCAGGGAGATACGCAGTATTTT. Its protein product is CASSLDQGDTQYF. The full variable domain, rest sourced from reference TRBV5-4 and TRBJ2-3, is ETGVTQSPTHLIKTRGQQVTLRCSSQSGHNTVSWYQQALGQGPQFIFQYYREEENGRGNFPPRFSGLQFPNYSSELNVNALELDDSALYLCASSLDQGDTQYFGPGTRLTVL.

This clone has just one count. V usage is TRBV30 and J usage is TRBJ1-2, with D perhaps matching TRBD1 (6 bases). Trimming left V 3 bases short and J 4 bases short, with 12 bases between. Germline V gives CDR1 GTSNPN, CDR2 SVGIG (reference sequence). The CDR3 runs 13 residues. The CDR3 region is CAWRRDRPYGYTF. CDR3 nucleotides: TGTGCCTGGAGACGAGACAGGCCCTATGGCTACACCTTC.

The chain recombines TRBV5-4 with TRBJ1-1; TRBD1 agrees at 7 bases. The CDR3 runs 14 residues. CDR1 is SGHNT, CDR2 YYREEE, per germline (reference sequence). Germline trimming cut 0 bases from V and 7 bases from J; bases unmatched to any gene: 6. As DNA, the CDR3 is TGTGCCAGCAGCTTGGCCAAAGGGACAGATGAAGCTTTCTTT. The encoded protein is CASSLAKGTDEAFF.

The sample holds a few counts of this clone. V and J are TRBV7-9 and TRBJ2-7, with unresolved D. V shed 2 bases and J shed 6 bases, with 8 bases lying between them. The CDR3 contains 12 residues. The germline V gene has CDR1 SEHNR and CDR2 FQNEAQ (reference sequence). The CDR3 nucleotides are TGTGCCAGCAGCTTACGGTCCGGCGAGCAGTACTTC. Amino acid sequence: CASSLRSGEQYF.

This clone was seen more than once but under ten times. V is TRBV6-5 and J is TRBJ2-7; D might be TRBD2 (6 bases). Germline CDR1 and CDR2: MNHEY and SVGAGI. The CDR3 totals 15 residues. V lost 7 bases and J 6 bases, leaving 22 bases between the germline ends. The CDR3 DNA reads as TGTGCCAGCACCCCCGGGCGGGGAATAACCGGCGAGCAGTACTTC. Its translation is CASTPGRGITGEQYF.

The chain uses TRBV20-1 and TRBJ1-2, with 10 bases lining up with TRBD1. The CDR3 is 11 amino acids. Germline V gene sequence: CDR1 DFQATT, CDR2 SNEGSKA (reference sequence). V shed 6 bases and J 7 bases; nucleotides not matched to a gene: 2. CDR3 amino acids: CSAGTGAGYTF. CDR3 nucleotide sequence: TGCAGTGCCGGGACAGGGGCTGGCTACACCTTC.

The CDR3 reads CASSRVTGDGNTIYF. CDR3 nucleotides: TGTGCCAGCAGCCGAGTTACGGGAGATGGAAACACCATATATTTT. The chain joins TRBV7-8 to TRBJ1-3, with D unclear. V was clipped by 5 bases and J by 3 bases, with 14 bases between them. The length of the CDR3 is 15 residues. From germline, CDR1 is SGHVS and CDR2 FQNEAQ. The complete variable domain, with remaining parts taken from reference TRBV7-8 and TRBJ1-3, reads GAGVSQSPRYKVAKRGQDVALRCDPISGHVSLFWYQQALGQGPEFLTYFQNEAQLDKSGLPSDRFFAERPEGSVSTLKIQRTQQEDSAVYLCASSRVTGDGNTIYFGEGSWLTVV.

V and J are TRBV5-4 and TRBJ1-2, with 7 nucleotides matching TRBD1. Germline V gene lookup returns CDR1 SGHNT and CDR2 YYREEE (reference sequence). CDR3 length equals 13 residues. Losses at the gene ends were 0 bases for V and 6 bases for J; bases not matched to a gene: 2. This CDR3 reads CASSLEQGNGYTF. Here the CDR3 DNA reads TGTGCCAGCAGCTTGGAACAGGGGAATGGCTACACCTTC.

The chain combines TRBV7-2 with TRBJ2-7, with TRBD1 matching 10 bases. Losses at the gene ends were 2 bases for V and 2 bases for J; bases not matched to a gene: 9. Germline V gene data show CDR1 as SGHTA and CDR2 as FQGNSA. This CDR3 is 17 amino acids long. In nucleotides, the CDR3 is TGTGCCAGCAGCTTATCGATCCCAGGGACAGGGGCCTACGAGCAGTACTTC. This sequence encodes CASSLSIPGTGAYEQYF.

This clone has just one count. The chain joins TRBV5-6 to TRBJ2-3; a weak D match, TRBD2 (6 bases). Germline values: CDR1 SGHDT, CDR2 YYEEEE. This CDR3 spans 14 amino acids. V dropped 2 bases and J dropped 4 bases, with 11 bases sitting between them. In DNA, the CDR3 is TGTGCCAGCAGCTTCCGGATAGCGGCAGATACGCAGTATTTT. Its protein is CASSFRIAADTQYF. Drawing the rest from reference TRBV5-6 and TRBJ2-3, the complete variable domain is DAGVTQSPTHLIKTRGQQVTLRCSPKSGHDTVSWYQQALGQGPQFIFQYYEEEERQRGNFPDRFSGHQFPNYSSELNVNALLLGDSALYLCASSFRIAADTQYFGPGTRLTVL.

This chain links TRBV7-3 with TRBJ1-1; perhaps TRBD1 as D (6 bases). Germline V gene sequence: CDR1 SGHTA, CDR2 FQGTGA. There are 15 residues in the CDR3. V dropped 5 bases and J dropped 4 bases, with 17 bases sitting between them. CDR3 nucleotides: TGTGCCAGCAGCCCGCACGGGGGGCCTAGCACTGAAGCTTTCTTT. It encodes CASSPHGGPSTEAFF.

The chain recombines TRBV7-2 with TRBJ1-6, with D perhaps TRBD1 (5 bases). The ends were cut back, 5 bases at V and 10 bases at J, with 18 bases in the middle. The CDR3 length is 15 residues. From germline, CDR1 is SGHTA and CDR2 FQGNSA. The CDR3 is CASSLEGARGSPLHF. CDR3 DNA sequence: TGTGCCAGCAGCCTCGAAGGGGCGCGAGGATCACCCCTCCACTTT.

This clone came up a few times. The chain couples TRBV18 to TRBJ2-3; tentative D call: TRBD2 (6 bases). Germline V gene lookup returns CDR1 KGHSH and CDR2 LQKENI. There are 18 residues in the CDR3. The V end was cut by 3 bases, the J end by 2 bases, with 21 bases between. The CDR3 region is CASSPGRRDLTYTDTQYF. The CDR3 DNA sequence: TGTGCCAGCTCACCGGGAAGGAGGGACCTTACTTACACAGATACGCAGTATTTT.

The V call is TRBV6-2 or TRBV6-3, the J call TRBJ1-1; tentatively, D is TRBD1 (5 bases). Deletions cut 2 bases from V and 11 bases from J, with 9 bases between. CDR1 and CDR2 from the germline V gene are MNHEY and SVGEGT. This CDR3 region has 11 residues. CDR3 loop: CASSYRGVAFF. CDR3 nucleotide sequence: TGTGCCAGCAGTTACCGGGGGGTGGCTTTCTTT.

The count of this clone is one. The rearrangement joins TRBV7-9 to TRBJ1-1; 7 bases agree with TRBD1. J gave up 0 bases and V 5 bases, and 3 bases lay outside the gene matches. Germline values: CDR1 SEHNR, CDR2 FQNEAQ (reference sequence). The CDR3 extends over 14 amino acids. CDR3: CASSQGGMNTEAFF. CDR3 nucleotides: TGTGCCAGCAGCCAGGGGGGAATGAACACTGAAGCTTTCTTT.

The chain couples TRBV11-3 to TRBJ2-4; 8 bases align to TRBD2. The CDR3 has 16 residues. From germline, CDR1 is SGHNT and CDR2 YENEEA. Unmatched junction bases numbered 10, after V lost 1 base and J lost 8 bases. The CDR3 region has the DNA TGTGCCAGCAGCTTAGGCCCCGGGACTAGTGTGGACATTCAGTACTTC. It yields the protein CASSLGPGTSVDIQYF.

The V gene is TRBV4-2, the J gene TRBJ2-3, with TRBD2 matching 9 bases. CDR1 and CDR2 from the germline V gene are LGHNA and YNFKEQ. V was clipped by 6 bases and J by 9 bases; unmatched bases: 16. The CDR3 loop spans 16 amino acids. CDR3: CASSWGPSGEPRTQYF. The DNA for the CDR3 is TGTGCCAGCAGTTGGGGCCCTAGCGGGGAACCACGGACGCAGTATTTT.

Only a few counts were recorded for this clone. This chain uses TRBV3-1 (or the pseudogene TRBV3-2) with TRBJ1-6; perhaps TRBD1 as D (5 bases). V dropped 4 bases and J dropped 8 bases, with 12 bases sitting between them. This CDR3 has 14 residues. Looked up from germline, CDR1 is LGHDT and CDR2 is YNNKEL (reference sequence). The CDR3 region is CASSLQGGDSPLHF. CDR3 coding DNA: TGTGCCAGCAGCCTTCAGGGAGGGGATTCACCCCTCCACTTT.

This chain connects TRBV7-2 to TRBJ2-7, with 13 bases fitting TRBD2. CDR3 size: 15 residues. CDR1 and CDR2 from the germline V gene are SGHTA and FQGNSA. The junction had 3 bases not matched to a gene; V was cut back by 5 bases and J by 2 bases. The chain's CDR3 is CASSPGLAGTYEQYV. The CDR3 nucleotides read TGTGCCAGCAGCCCGGGACTAGCGGGAACCTACGAGCAGTACGTC.

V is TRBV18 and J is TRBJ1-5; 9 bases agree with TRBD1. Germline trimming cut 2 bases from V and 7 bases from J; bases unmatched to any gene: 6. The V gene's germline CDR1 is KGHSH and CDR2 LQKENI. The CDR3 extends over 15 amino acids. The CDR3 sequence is CASSPDDRGKQPQHF. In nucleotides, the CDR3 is TGTGCCAGCTCACCAGACGACAGGGGGAAGCAGCCCCAGCATTTT.

Here the CDR3 reads CASNDRERRTIYF. The CDR3 DNA sequence: TGTGCCAGCAATGACAGGGAAAGAAGAACCATATATTTT. The chain recombines TRBV12-3 or TRBV12-4 with TRBJ1-3, with 7 nucleotides matching TRBD1. V was pared by 7 bases and J by 10 bases, with 10 bases of the junction left unmatched. The CDR3 loop spans 13 amino acids.

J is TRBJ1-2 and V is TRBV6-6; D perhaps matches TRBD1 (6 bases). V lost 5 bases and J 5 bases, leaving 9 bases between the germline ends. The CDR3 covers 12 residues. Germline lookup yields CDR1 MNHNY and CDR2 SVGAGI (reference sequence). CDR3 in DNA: TGTGCCAGCAGTCGGGACAAATATGGCTACACCTTC. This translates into CASSRDKYGYTF.

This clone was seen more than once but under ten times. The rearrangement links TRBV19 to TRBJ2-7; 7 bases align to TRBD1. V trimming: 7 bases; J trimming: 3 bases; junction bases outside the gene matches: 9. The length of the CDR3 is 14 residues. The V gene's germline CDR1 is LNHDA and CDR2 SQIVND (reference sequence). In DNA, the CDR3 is TGTGCCAGTAATCTTGGGACAGATTTCTACGAGCAGTACTTC. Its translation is CASNLGTDFYEQYF.